The 2 T cell receptor beta chains below come from one sample, sequenced in a study of spatial heterogeneity in lung cancer. Study observations and caveats: Mutation counts in tumors were tracked by counts of expanded intratumoral alpha and beta TCRs.

TCRdb ran MiXCR on the 5' RACE reads and lists one entry per CDR3 protein. The table lists 4,000 to 5,000 distinct CDR3 sequences, under 15% of them singletons, with 9.5% to 13% in the top ten. As for time point: sample taken at primary tumor resection. Their antigens remain unidentified. Source: lung tumor tissue, taken at surgery. These receptors all come from a female donor with early-stage non-small cell lung cancer.

This clonotype appeared once. The genes are TRBV12-3 or TRBV12-4 and TRBJ2-7; 7 positions match TRBD1. With V trimmed by 2 bases and J by 2 bases, 6 bases remained unmatched. CDR3 size: 15 residues. Here the CDR3 DNA reads TGTGCCAGCAGTTTAAGGGGTAGGGGGCCCTACGAGCAGTACTTC. It yields the protein CASSLRGRGPYEQYF.

This clonotype is classed as medium-sized. The chain is built from TRBV19 and TRBJ2-5; 8 bases match TRBD2. The V gene's germline CDR1 is LNHDA and CDR2 SQIVND (reference sequence). The CDR3 runs 13 residues. The V gene end was trimmed by 7 bases and the J gene end by 5 bases; junction bases not matched to a gene: 6. The CDR3 spells CASKISGDETQYF. As DNA, the CDR3 is TGTGCCAGTAAGATTAGCGGGGACGAGACCCAGTACTTC.